The rows below give T cell receptor beta chains drawn from one sample of a study of CD8 T cells in Susac syndrome. TCRdb fed the immunoSEQ multiplex PCR reads into MiXCR, producing one record per CDR3 protein. The data show about 180,000 distinct CDR3 sequences, with 90% to 95% seen just once and 0.09% to 0.095% held by the top ten. Material for sequencing was CD4+ T cells from PBMCs. Source of these receptors: a human donor with multiple sclerosis. The CDR3 runs from the conserved cysteine through the conserved F or W. The order of the fields is CDR3 DNA, CDR3 protein, V gene, clone size, D gene, J gene. The D gene is left open where the match is weak. For some rows the clone size is stated as once, few or many, or as a class when expanded; others skip it.

CDR3nt: TGCAGCGTGATCAAGGGGGCCACAGATACGCAGTATTTT; CDR3aa: CSVIKGATDTQYF; v_gene: TRBV29-1; abundance: .; d_gene: TRBD1; j_gene: TRBJ2-3
CDR3nt: TGTGCCAGCAGCCCCAGCGGGGGGCTTAGCGGGGAGCTGTTTTTT; CDR3aa: CASSPSGGLSGELFF; v_gene: TRBV7-3; abundance: .; d_gene: TRBD2; j_gene: TRBJ2-2
CDR3nt: TGTGCCAGCAGTTCCCCCGGGGGGTATCATGAGCAGTTCTTC; CDR3aa: CASSSPGGYHEQFF; v_gene: TRBV27; abundance: .; d_gene: TRBD2; j_gene: TRBJ2-1
CDR3nt: TGTGCCAGCAGCCGTGGGGAGGGGTCGGCTTTCTTT; CDR3aa: CASSRGEGSAFF; v_gene: TRBV7-9; abundance: .; d_gene: .; j_gene: TRBJ1-1
CDR3nt: TGTGCCAGCAGTTACTCCGGGACAGGACTCTCCTACGAGCAGTACTTC; CDR3aa: CASSYSGTGLSYEQYF; v_gene: TRBV6-5; abundance: .; d_gene: TRBD1; j_gene: TRBJ2-7
CDR3nt: TGCGCCAGCAGCCAGGGGGAAGCAGAGACCCAGTACTTC; CDR3aa: CASSQGEAETQYF; v_gene: TRBV5-1; abundance: .; d_gene: TRBD1; j_gene: TRBJ2-5
CDR3nt: TGTGCCAGCAGCCTGGGGCTAGCGGGTAGCTCCTACGAGCAGTACTTC; CDR3aa: CASSLGLAGSSYEQYF; v_gene: TRBV7-2; abundance: .; d_gene: TRBD2; j_gene: TRBJ2-7
CDR3nt: TGCGCCAGCAGCCAAGACAAATCTGGGGCCAACGTCCTGACTTTC; CDR3aa: CASSQDKSGANVLTF; v_gene: TRBV4-1; abundance: .; d_gene: .; j_gene: TRBJ2-6
CDR3nt: TGTGCCAGCAGTTTATCTTTCGGGGTGGAAGCTTTCTTT; CDR3aa: CASSLSFGVEAFF; v_gene: TRBV28; abundance: .; d_gene: .; j_gene: TRBJ1-1
CDR3nt: TGTGCCATCAGTGAGAGTGGTCGGACTAATGAAAAACTGTTTTTT; CDR3aa: CAISESGRTNEKLFF; v_gene: TRBV10-3; abundance: .; d_gene: .; j_gene: TRBJ1-4
CDR3nt: TGTGCCAGCAGTTCCTGGACAGTCCCGGGAGAGCAGTACTTC; CDR3aa: CASSSWTVPGEQYF; v_gene: TRBV12-3/TRBV12-4; abundance: .; d_gene: .; j_gene: TRBJ2-7
CDR3nt: TGCAGTGCTAGAATGCTAGCGGGGAACACCGGGGAGCTGTTTTTT; CDR3aa: CSARMLAGNTGELFF; v_gene: TRBV20-1; abundance: .; d_gene: TRBD2; j_gene: TRBJ2-2
CDR3nt: TGTGCCAGCAGTTTATCCGGACAGGGTCCCAATGAGCAGTTCTTC; CDR3aa: CASSLSGQGPNEQFF; v_gene: TRBV28; abundance: .; d_gene: TRBD1; j_gene: TRBJ2-1
CDR3nt: TGTGCCAGCAGAGTCCCGAGTAACTATGGCTACACCTTC; CDR3aa: CASRVPSNYGYTF; v_gene: TRBV28; abundance: .; d_gene: .; j_gene: TRBJ1-2
CDR3nt: TGTGCCAGTCGAAGGACAGGGGGCACAGAGACCCAGTACTTC; CDR3aa: CASRRTGGTETQYF; v_gene: TRBV6-2/TRBV6-3; abundance: .; d_gene: TRBD1; j_gene: TRBJ2-5
CDR3nt: TGTGCCAGCAGCCACATAGCGGGAGGGACGAACATTCAGTACTTC; CDR3aa: CASSHIAGGTNIQYF; v_gene: TRBV3-1; abundance: .; d_gene: TRBD2; j_gene: TRBJ2-4
CDR3nt: TGTGCCAGCAGTCAACGACCAGAGGGACAGAACACTGAAGCTTTCTTT; CDR3aa: CASSQRPEGQNTEAFF; v_gene: TRBV6-6; abundance: few; d_gene: .; j_gene: TRBJ1-1
CDR3nt: TGTGCCAGCTCACCATTCCGGGACCCTTCCGGAGGGCAGTTCTTC; CDR3aa: CASSPFRDPSGGQFF; v_gene: TRBV18; abundance: .; d_gene: .; j_gene: TRBJ2-1
CDR3nt: TGTGCCAGCAGCTTAATGACACCTCCGAACACTGAAGCTTTCTTT; CDR3aa: CASSLMTPPNTEAFF; v_gene: TRBV7-2; abundance: .; d_gene: .; j_gene: TRBJ1-1
CDR3nt: TGTGCCAGCAGTCCTGCAACATACTCGCGGGGAAAGCGAGTCAATCAGCCCCAGCATTTT; CDR3aa: CASSPATYSRGKRVNQPQHF; v_gene: TRBV6-2/TRBV6-3; abundance: .; d_gene: .; j_gene: TRBJ1-5
CDR3nt: TGTGCCAGCAGCTTGTTGGTGACAGGGGATGCAGATACGCAGTATTTT; CDR3aa: CASSLLVTGDADTQYF; v_gene: TRBV5-6; abundance: .; d_gene: TRBD1; j_gene: TRBJ2-3
CDR3nt: TGTGCCAGCAGTGAGGGGGCCTACAAGAGGGCCCAGTACTTC; CDR3aa: CASSEGAYKRAQYF; v_gene: TRBV12-3/TRBV12-4; abundance: .; d_gene: TRBD1; j_gene: TRBJ2-5
CDR3nt: TGCAGTGCCACCCTCGGAGGGGGGGGGACTGAAGCTTTCTTT; CDR3aa: CSATLGGGGTEAFF; v_gene: TRBV20-1; abundance: .; d_gene: .; j_gene: TRBJ1-1
CDR3nt: TGTGCCTGGAGTGTACAGGGGGGGACCCAGTACTTC; CDR3aa: CAWSVQGGTQYF; v_gene: TRBV30; abundance: .; d_gene: TRBD1; j_gene: TRBJ2-5
CDR3nt: TGTGCCAGCCAGCGGGGGGACCAAGAGACCCAGTACTTC; CDR3aa: CASQRGDQETQYF; v_gene: TRBV19; abundance: .; d_gene: TRBD2; j_gene: TRBJ2-5
CDR3nt: TGTGCCTGGAGTGATCGGGACAGGGGACAAGAGACCCAGTACTTC; CDR3aa: CAWSDRDRGQETQYF; v_gene: TRBV30; abundance: .; d_gene: TRBD1; j_gene: TRBJ2-5
CDR3nt: TGCAGTCCACTTAAGGACTACTCCTACGAGCAGTACTTC; CDR3aa: CSPLKDYSYEQYF; v_gene: TRBV20-1; abundance: .; d_gene: .; j_gene: TRBJ2-7
CDR3nt: TGTGCCAGCAGCCTCGGGCCAGCGGGGGGGCCGAACACCGGGGAGCTGTTTTTT; CDR3aa: CASSLGPAGGPNTGELFF; v_gene: TRBV3-1; abundance: .; d_gene: TRBD2; j_gene: TRBJ2-2
CDR3nt: TGCGCCAGCAGTCACCAGGTCTACACTGAAGCTTTCTTT; CDR3aa: CASSHQVYTEAFF; v_gene: TRBV23-1; abundance: .; d_gene: .; j_gene: TRBJ1-1
CDR3nt: TGTGCCAGCAGCGAGCCGGGACAGGGGATGGAGGAGCAGTACTTC; CDR3aa: CASSEPGQGMEEQYF; v_gene: TRBV7-2; abundance: .; d_gene: TRBD1; j_gene: TRBJ2-7
CDR3nt: TGTGCCAGCAGTGCTAGCGGGAGCTCAGATACGCAGTATTTT; CDR3aa: CASSASGSSDTQYF; v_gene: TRBV2; abundance: once; d_gene: TRBD2; j_gene: TRBJ2-3
CDR3nt: TGCGCCAGCAGCTACGGACAGGGGGCTGTCGGTGAAGCTTTCTTT; CDR3aa: CASSYGQGAVGEAFF; v_gene: TRBV4-1; abundance: .; d_gene: TRBD1; j_gene: TRBJ1-1
CDR3nt: TGTGCCAGCCATCCGGGACTAGCGGGAGGTATCTCCTACGAGCAGTACTTC; CDR3aa: CASHPGLAGGISYEQYF; v_gene: TRBV6-2/TRBV6-3; abundance: .; d_gene: TRBD2; j_gene: TRBJ2-7
CDR3nt: TGCAGCGTTGAAAAGGACAGGGCTGAGCAGTTCTTC; CDR3aa: CSVEKDRAEQFF; v_gene: TRBV29-1; abundance: .; d_gene: TRBD1; j_gene: TRBJ2-1
CDR3nt: TGTGCCAGCAGACGGACAGGGGCGCTCTACGAGCAGTACTTC; CDR3aa: CASRRTGALYEQYF; v_gene: TRBV12-3/TRBV12-4; abundance: once; d_gene: TRBD1; j_gene: TRBJ2-7
CDR3nt: TGTGCCAGCAGCGTTGGACCGGGGACGGGAGAGACCCAGTACTTC; CDR3aa: CASSVGPGTGETQYF; v_gene: TRBV9; abundance: .; d_gene: .; j_gene: TRBJ2-5
CDR3nt: TGTGCCAGCAGCCCCGGTGCGAACACTGAAGCTTTCTTT; CDR3aa: CASSPGANTEAFF; v_gene: TRBV7-2; abundance: .; d_gene: .; j_gene: TRBJ1-1
CDR3nt: TGTGCCAGCAGCCATTACGCCGGGCCCCCCCAGCATTTT; CDR3aa: CASSHYAGPPQHF; v_gene: TRBV3-1; abundance: .; d_gene: .; j_gene: TRBJ1-5
CDR3nt: TGCGCCAGCAGCCAAGATCATAGGGGTTTCTATGGCTACACCTTC; CDR3aa: CASSQDHRGFYGYTF; v_gene: TRBV4-1; abundance: once; d_gene: .; j_gene: TRBJ1-2
CDR3nt: TGTGCCAGCAGCGCAAGGATGAACACTGAAGCTTTCTTT; CDR3aa: CASSARMNTEAFF; v_gene: TRBV9; abundance: .; d_gene: .; j_gene: TRBJ1-1
CDR3nt: TGCGCCAGCAGCTTGGATGGGACAGGATACGAGCAGTACTTC; CDR3aa: CASSLDGTGYEQYF; v_gene: TRBV5-1; abundance: .; d_gene: TRBD1; j_gene: TRBJ2-7
CDR3nt: TGTGCCAGCAGCCAAGCAGGGTTGGAGACCCAGTACTTC; CDR3aa: CASSQAGLETQYF; v_gene: TRBV16; abundance: few; d_gene: .; j_gene: TRBJ2-5
CDR3nt: TGTGCCAGCAGCTTTACGGTGGTTGACACTGAAGCTTTCTTT; CDR3aa: CASSFTVVDTEAFF; v_gene: TRBV7-2; abundance: .; d_gene: .; j_gene: TRBJ1-1
CDR3nt: TGTGCCAGCAGCTTGTCGGGCCAAGAGACCCAGTACTTC; CDR3aa: CASSLSGQETQYF; v_gene: TRBV5-4; abundance: .; d_gene: .; j_gene: TRBJ2-5
CDR3nt: TGTGCCAGCCGGACAGTAAATCAGCCCCAGCATTTT; CDR3aa: CASRTVNQPQHF; v_gene: TRBV6-6; abundance: .; d_gene: .; j_gene: TRBJ1-5
CDR3nt: TGTGCCAGCAGTCAGGTGGGACCCCTGGACCAAGAGACCCAGTACTTC; CDR3aa: CASSQVGPLDQETQYF; v_gene: TRBV28; abundance: .; d_gene: .; j_gene: TRBJ2-5
CDR3nt: TGTGCCAGCAGCTCCAGGACAGGGAAGGGCAAGGGACTGTGGACTTCAAGCAATCAGCCCCAGCATTTT; CDR3aa: CASSSRTGKGKGLWTSSNQPQHF; v_gene: TRBV11-2; abundance: .; d_gene: TRBD1; j_gene: TRBJ1-5
CDR3nt: TGTGCCAGCAGCTTAAGGGCGGGCCTGAGGGAATACGAGCAGTACTTC; CDR3aa: CASSLRAGLREYEQYF; v_gene: TRBV7-2; abundance: .; d_gene: .; j_gene: TRBJ2-7
CDR3nt: TGCAGCGTTGGTACCGGGACAGGGTCTATCTATGGCTACACCTTC; CDR3aa: CSVGTGTGSIYGYTF; v_gene: TRBV29-1; abundance: .; d_gene: TRBD1; j_gene: TRBJ1-2
CDR3nt: TGCAGTGCGGCGGCCAGTTCGAACACCGGGGAGCTGTTTTTT; CDR3aa: CSAAASSNTGELFF; v_gene: TRBV20-1; abundance: .; d_gene: .; j_gene: TRBJ2-2
CDR3nt: TGTGCCAGCAGCTTAGGACAAGACTACGAGCAGTACTTC; CDR3aa: CASSLGQDYEQYF; v_gene: TRBV7-2; abundance: .; d_gene: .; j_gene: TRBJ2-7
CDR3nt: TGTGCCTGGAGTGTTTGGGGGGCGGAGACCCAGTACTTC; CDR3aa: CAWSVWGAETQYF; v_gene: TRBV30; abundance: .; d_gene: .; j_gene: TRBJ2-5
CDR3nt: TGTGCCAGCCGGGGGGGTTACCAAGAGACCCAGTACTTC; CDR3aa: CASRGGYQETQYF; v_gene: TRBV28; abundance: .; d_gene: TRBD2; j_gene: TRBJ2-5
CDR3nt: TGTGCCAGCAGCCAAGGACTAGTTCTGGCAGATACGCAGTATTTT; CDR3aa: CASSQGLVLADTQYF; v_gene: TRBV4-2; abundance: once; d_gene: .; j_gene: TRBJ2-3
CDR3nt: TGTGCCAGCACGGTGGAGGGAACCCACAATGAGCAGTTCTTC; CDR3aa: CASTVEGTHNEQFF; v_gene: TRBV6-6; abundance: .; d_gene: .; j_gene: TRBJ2-1
CDR3nt: TGTGCCAGCAGCCAAGGAAGGGGCGGCTACACCTTC; CDR3aa: CASSQGRGGYTF; v_gene: TRBV3-1; abundance: .; d_gene: .; j_gene: TRBJ1-2